Presented here are 29 T cell receptor beta chains from one specimen sequenced in a study of a mutant IDH1 vaccine in newly diagnosed glioma. TCRdb's copy holds only in-frame clones and misses some; the assay was immunoSEQ multiplex PCR. This sample has tens of thousands of clones, with 85% to 95% found just once. As for time point: week 35, safety follow-up. Each dose of the vaccine consisted of 300 ug of mutant IDH1 20-mer peptide, with topical imiquimod. No cognate antigen is known for these TCRs. Material: PBMCs, obtained from a glioma patient whose treatment included an IDH1 peptide vaccine. The receptors stem from a man over 45 with glioma.

This chain connects TRBV6-7 to TRBJ2-2; a weak D match, TRBD1 (5 bases). TRBV6-7 is an ORF, with its function uncertain. V lost 2 bases, J lost 1 base, and 8 bases lay in between. CDR3 length: 15 residues. The CDR3 region is CASSYAGQNTGELFF. In nucleotides, the CDR3 is TGTGCCAGCAGTTACGCCGGACAGAACACCGGGGAGCTGTTTTTT.

V gene TRBV5-7 combines with J gene TRBJ2-7, with 7 bases matching TRBD1. TRBV5-7 is flagged as an ORF with uncertain function. This CDR3 has 15 amino acids. Germline trimming cut 0 bases from V and 0 bases from J; bases unmatched to any gene: 3. The CDR3 nucleotides are TGTGCCAGCAGCTTGGTAGGGACAGCCTCCTACGAGCAGTACTTC. Its translation: CASSLVGTASYEQYF.

J is TRBJ2-5 and V is TRBV10-1; D is possibly TRBD2 (5 bases). The V gene lost 6 bases and the J gene lost 4 bases, with 15 bases spanning the gap. Germline V gene sequence: CDR1 WNHNN, CDR2 SYGVQD (reference sequence). This CDR3 contains 14 residues. The CDR3 protein is CASSTGKMGETQYF. The DNA of the CDR3 is TGCGCCAGCAGCACGGGAAAAATGGGAGAGACCCAGTACTTC.

This chain links TRBV27 with TRBJ2-2; the D gene is possibly TRBD1 (5 bases). Germline-derived CDR1 and CDR2 are MNHEY and SMNVEV (reference sequence). The CDR3 extends over 15 amino acids. Deletions cut 5 bases from V and 6 bases from J, with 16 bases between. Here the CDR3 reads CASSAPSRVPGELFF. In nucleotides, the CDR3 is TGTGCCAGCAGTGCCCCGTCCAGGGTACCCGGGGAGCTGTTTTTT.

V and J are TRBV4-2 and TRBJ1-1; no clear D gene. V lost 9 bases, J lost 1 base, and 12 bases lay in between. Germline V lookup: CDR1 LGHNA, CDR2 YNFKEQ. This CDR3 is 13 amino acids long. The CDR3 sequence is CASKQSTNTEAFF. The CDR3 DNA sequence: TGTGCCAGTAAACAGAGCACGAACACTGAAGCTTTCTTT.

The chain has TRBV7-3 and TRBJ2-3; D call uncertain. The length of the CDR3 is 14 residues. The germline gives CDR1 SGHTA, CDR2 FQGTGA. V gave up 4 bases and J gave up 4 bases, with 12 bases separating them. The CDR3 is CASSSNTGPDTQYF. For the CDR3, the DNA is TGTGCCAGCAGCTCCAATACTGGCCCAGATACGCAGTATTTT.

The chain recombines TRBV5-6 with TRBJ2-7; TRBD1 is a possible D gene (6 bases). Germline CDR1 reads SGHDT; CDR2 reads YYEEEE. The CDR3 extends over 12 amino acids. The V end lost 1 base, the J end lost 6 bases, and 8 bases lay between the germline ends. The CDR3, as DNA: TGTGCCAGCAGCTTGCACAGGGCCGAGCAGTACTTC. Translating gives CASSLHRAEQYF.

The chain employs TRBV6-1 and TRBJ1-3, with a weak D call TRBD1 (5 bases). This CDR3 contains 14 residues. The germline V gene has CDR1 MNHNS and CDR2 SASEGT. The germline V and J ends were trimmed by 0 bases and 4 bases, with 7 bases remaining between them. CDR3 protein: CASSEAEGGNTIYF. The CDR3 DNA follows: TGTGCCAGCAGTGAAGCGGAGGGGGGAAACACCATATATTTT.

CDR3 sequence: CASSPQFSYEQYF. The CDR3 DNA reads as TGCGCCAGCAGCCCCCAGTTCTCCTACGAGCAGTACTTC. This sequence joins TRBV5-1 and TRBJ2-7; D gene unclear. Trimming removed 4 bases from V and 0 bases from J, with 8 bases in between. The CDR3 sequence is 13 residues long. The germline CDR1 and CDR2 sequences are SGHRS and YFSETQ.

The gene calls are TRBV14 and TRBJ2-5; D possibly uses TRBD1 or TRBD2 (7 bases each). CDR3 length: 14 amino acids. V was trimmed by 2 bases and J by 7 bases, leaving 14 bases between them. Germline V gene sequence: CDR1 SGHDN, CDR2 FVKESK. The DNA of the CDR3 is TGTGCCAGCAGCCAAAACAGGGGAGGGGGGACCCAGTACTTC. Amino acid sequence: CASSQNRGGGTQYF.

The chain recombines TRBV11-2 with TRBJ1-2; D remains ambiguous. Trimming left V 5 bases short and J 10 bases short, with 14 bases between. From germline, CDR1 is SGHAT and CDR2 FQNNGV. The CDR3 length is 12 residues. The CDR3 here is CASSGGPNYYTF. CDR3 coding DNA: TGTGCCAGCAGCGGCGGACCGAATTACTACACCTTC.

This chain joins TRBV19 and TRBJ2-5; 10 nucleotides align to TRBD1. Germline-derived CDR1 and CDR2 are LNHDA and SQIVND (reference sequence). The CDR3 contains 15 residues. Germline trimming cut 10 bases from V and 5 bases from J; bases unmatched to any gene: 13. CDR3 nucleotides: TGTGCCACACGAGCAGGGACAGGGGCCGGGGAGACCCAGTACTTC. Amino acid sequence: CATRAGTGAGETQYF.

The chain has TRBV28 and TRBJ2-5; 7 bases fit TRBD2. Germline V gene sequence: CDR1 MDHEN, CDR2 SYDVKM. CDR3 length: 13 amino acids. V shed 4 bases, J shed 7 bases, and the junction held 6 bases outside the gene matches. CDR3 residues: CASSYQKRGTQYF. CDR3 sequence (DNA): TGTGCCAGCAGTTACCAAAAGCGGGGGACCCAGTACTTC. The whole variable domain, filled in from reference TRBV28 and TRBJ2-5, reads DVKVTQSSRYLVKRTGEKVFLECVQDMDHENMFWYRQDPGLGLRLIYFSYDVKMKEKGDIPEGYSVSREKKERFSLILESASTNQTSMYLCASSYQKRGTQYFGPGTRLLVL.

This chain joins TRBV19 and TRBJ1-5; D ambiguous. Germline-derived CDR1 and CDR2 are LNHDA and SQIVND (reference sequence). V was trimmed by 3 bases and J by 0 bases, leaving 9 bases between them. This CDR3 spans 15 amino acids. CDR3 in amino acids: CASSIGGYSNQPQHF. The CDR3 DNA sequence: TGTGCCAGTAGTATCGGCGGCTATAGCAATCAGCCCCAGCATTTT.

The gene calls are TRBV7-2 and TRBJ2-2, with TRBD2 matching over 10 bases. The CDR3 spans 16 residues. Germline assignment: CDR1 SGHTA and CDR2 FQGNSA. J was trimmed by 4 bases and V by 5 bases; bases with no gene match: 7. The DNA for the CDR3 is TGTGCCAGCAGCCCCCCTAGCGGGAGTTCCACCGGGGAGCTGTTTTTT. Amino acids: CASSPPSGSSTGELFF.

The rearrangement links TRBV7-2 to TRBJ2-5, with D perhaps matching TRBD2 (7 bases). Germline V lookup: CDR1 SGHTA, CDR2 FQGNSA. V lost 6 bases and J 3 bases, leaving 23 bases between the germline ends. The CDR3 is 17 amino acids. CDR3 region: CASRLSTGGGREETQYF. The CDR3 DNA follows: TGTGCCAGCAGATTGTCAACGGGCGGGGGCCGGGAAGAGACCCAGTACTTC.

This rearrangement joins TRBV19 to TRBJ1-5; D gene uncertain. The CDR3 runs 15 residues. The V gene's germline CDR1 is LNHDA and CDR2 SQIVND (reference sequence). V was clipped by 10 bases and J by 6 bases, with 22 bases between them. The CDR3 DNA follows: TGTGCCACCCTCCCGTTCACAGATTCAAGTCAGCCCCAGCATTTT. As protein: CATLPFTDSSQPQHF.

The chain is built from TRBV6-6 and TRBJ2-3, with D perhaps TRBD1 (7 bases). The CDR3 is made up of 16 amino acids. CDR1 and CDR2 from the germline V gene are MNHNY and SVGAGI (reference sequence). Between the trimmed V and J ends, which lost 2 bases and 6 bases, there was a span of 18 bases. The CDR3 DNA is TGTGCCAGCAGTTACGGAGGGGGCCGGATAATTGATACGCAGTATTTT. It encodes CASSYGGGRIIDTQYF.

This rearrangement joins TRBV28 to TRBJ1-2; a weak D match, TRBD1 (5 bases). The CDR3 has 14 residues. Trimming took off 5 bases at V and 5 bases at J, with 15 bases between the two ends. Looked up from germline, CDR1 is MDHEN and CDR2 is SYDVKM. The CDR3 is CASSKGTRLYGYTF. The CDR3 nucleotides read TGTGCCAGCAGTAAGGGGACGCGACTTTATGGCTACACCTTC.

The chain is built from TRBV4-1 and TRBJ1-3; D perhaps matches TRBD1 (5 bases). V was pared by 4 bases and J by 2 bases, with 15 bases between. The CDR3 contains 16 residues. The germline V gene has CDR1 MGHRA and CDR2 YSYEKL. The CDR3 protein is CASSPSGGAAGNTIYF. Written as DNA, the CDR3 is TGCGCCAGCAGCCCCAGTGGAGGGGCCGCTGGAAACACCATATATTTT.

The CDR3 nucleotides are TGTGCCAGCAGGCAGGGATACACCGGGGAGCTGTTTTTT. It codes for CASRQGYTGELFF. This chain links TRBV13 with TRBJ2-2, with D perhaps TRBD1 (5 bases). Trimming stripped 6 bases from V and 3 bases from J, with 8 bases between. CDR1 PRHDT and CDR2 FYEKMQ come from the germline V gene (reference sequence). CDR3 length: 13 residues.

The J gene is TRBJ1-5, the V gene TRBV5-1; weak D call: TRBD1 (6 bases). Trimming shortened V by 4 bases and J by 4 bases, and 27 bases separated the two germline ends. Germline-derived CDR1 and CDR2 are SGHRS and YFSETQ. The CDR3 totals 19 residues. CDR3 amino acids: CASSPAPPTDSSRNQPQHF. The CDR3 DNA is TGCGCCAGCAGCCCGGCCCCGCCAACGGACAGTTCTAGAAATCAGCCCCAGCATTTT.

The chain carries TRBV27 and TRBJ2-7, with D perhaps TRBD1 (6 bases). Looked up from germline, CDR1 is MNHEY and CDR2 is SMNVEV (reference sequence). CDR3 length equals 13 residues. With 4 bases removed from V and 7 bases from J, the gap between germline ends came to 14 bases. The CDR3: CASSWDILGEQYF. The CDR3, as DNA: TGTGCCAGCAGTTGGGACATCTTGGGTGAGCAGTACTTC.

This chain connects TRBV4-3 to TRBJ2-2; the D gene is possibly TRBD2 (5 bases). Trimming took off 0 bases at V and 3 bases at J, with 8 bases between the two ends. The CDR3 is 15 amino acids. The germline V gene encodes CDR1 LGHNA and CDR2 YSLEER. The CDR3, as DNA: TGCGCCAGCAGCCAAGACCGAGGGTACACCGGGGAGCTGTTTTTT. This encodes CASSQDRGYTGELFF.

The chain couples TRBV7-9 to TRBJ2-7; D is undetermined. Germline CDR1 and CDR2: SEHNR and FQNEAQ (reference sequence). The CDR3 covers 13 residues. V was pared by 4 bases and J by 3 bases, with 10 bases between. CDR3: CASSSDRYYEQYF. As DNA, the CDR3 is TGTGCCAGCAGCTCCGACCGTTACTACGAGCAGTACTTC.

The chain couples TRBV5-5 to TRBJ1-1, with D maybe TRBD1 (5 bases). The CDR3 runs 15 residues. CDR1 and CDR2 from the germline V gene are SGHKS and YYEKEE (reference sequence). With 3 bases removed from V and 1 base from J, the gap between germline ends came to 13 bases. CDR3 in DNA: TGTGCCAGCAGCTCGGTTGGCCAGGGGAACACTGAAGCTTTCTTT. This translates into CASSSVGQGNTEAFF.

For the CDR3, the DNA is TGTGCCAGCAGCTGGACAGGGTCGAGCACCGGGGAGCTGTTTTTT. Translation gives CASSWTGSSTGELFF. The rearrangement links TRBV7-9 to TRBJ2-2; 8 bases fit TRBD1. V dropped 4 bases and J dropped 4; count of bases not matched to a gene: 5. The CDR3 extends over 15 amino acids. CDR1 and CDR2 from the germline V gene are SEHNR and FQNEAQ (reference sequence).

The genes are TRBV5-1 and TRBJ2-5; D might be TRBD1 or TRBD2, each matching 6 bases. The CDR3 runs to 14 residues. Germline CDR1 is SGHRS and CDR2 is YFSETQ. V was trimmed by 0 bases and J by 5 bases, leaving 11 bases between them. The CDR3 nucleotides read TGCGCCAGCAGCTTGGCCGGGGGCGTTGAGACCCAGTACTTC. This gives the protein CASSLAGGVETQYF.

The chain joins TRBV27 to TRBJ1-2; D gene unclear. The CDR3 consists of 11 residues. V was trimmed by 6 bases and J by 8 bases, leaving 10 bases between them. The V gene's germline CDR1 is MNHEY and CDR2 SMNVEV (reference sequence). CDR3 coding DNA: TGTGCCAGCAGCGGGCCCGGGGGCTACACCTTC. Its protein product is CASSGPGGYTF.